The present entry profiles one TCR beta chain with its context. The data stem from a study of blood T cell repertoires in COVID-19. Study in general: Sites in the United States, Italy and Spain provided acute and convalescent COVID-19 samples. PBMCs, B-cell-depleted T cells, or T cells were the source of the cDNA or gDNA that made up the material.

Trimming removed 2 bases at V and 3 bases at J, with 12 bases between. Per the germline V gene, CDR1 is SEHNR and CDR2 is FQNEAQ (reference sequence). The CDR3 contains 15 residues. As processed by the authors: Estimation of nucleated cell counts relied on the amplification of reference gene primers. Using immunoSEQ multiplex PCR, the repertoire was profiled, and TCRdb retains in-frame clones only, with some absent. D and trimming come from the DNA, and the V and J calls and clone size come from that table. Of 70,000 to 75,000 clones in the sample, about four fifths were seen once. V is TRBV7-9 and J is TRBJ2-3, with TRBD1 as a possible D gene (7 bases). The sample taken for sequencing was peripheral blood. The TCR comes from a woman of 80 years or more with active or convalescent COVID-19. The CDR3 loop reads CASSLTQGGTDTQYF. The CDR3 DNA follows: TGTGCCAGCAGCTTAACGCAGGGGGGTACAGATACGCAGTATTTT.